What follows is one T cell receptor beta chain and its context. Its antigen remains unknown. Here immunoSEQ multiplex PCR was the method, and the copy in TCRdb shows in-frame clones only, minus some. The sample consists of some 190,000 clones, about 90% of them appearing once. This sample was included in a study of T cell responses to AZD1222 COVID-19 vaccine. V was trimmed by 0 bases and J by 10 bases, leaving 10 bases between them. This CDR3 spans 14 amino acids. In germline, CDR1 is LGHNA, CDR2 YSLEER. Study-wide points: Nearly half of spike-specific TCRs reportedly target unmutated variant regions. Elevations in Spike-specific TCR breadth and depth followed administration of two AZD1222 doses. Sampled repertoires all dated from after the peak T cell response. Only 6 or 7 AZD1222 recipients tested seropositive at baseline.

The sequenced sample was peripheral blood, obtained 28 days after the second AZD1222 dose. The V and J genes are TRBV4-3 and TRBJ1-6; the D gene is possibly TRBD1 (5 bases). This clonotype was obtained from an adult who received the AZD1222 COVID-19 vaccine. The CDR3 coding sequence is TGCGCCAGCAGCCAAGAGATCGGGGACTCACCCCTCCACTTT. Residues: CASSQEIGDSPLHF.